Sequencing of this T cell receptor beta chain was carried out in a study of T-cell reconstitution after alpha-beta-depleted transplantation in children. V was pared by 4 bases and J by 3 bases, with 7 bases of the junction left unmatched. The CDR3 extends over 16 amino acids. The V gene's germline CDR1 is SGHRS and CDR2 YFSETQ. Unique molecular identifiers featured in how the TCRbeta library was prepared. TCRdb re-derived calls from the PCR reads in MiXCR, one entry per CDR3 protein. This sample has around 530,000 distinct CDR3 sequences, with approximately 29% found just once. This specimen was PBMCs from the stem cell graft donor, taken from the stem cell graft. This clonotype was sampled from a human donor who donated a stem cell graft to a child with aplastic anemia. V usage is TRBV5-1 and J usage is TRBJ2-3; TRBD2 matches at 11 bases. The CDR3 sequence: CASSPTGTSGTDTQYF. The CDR3 region has the DNA TGCGCCAGCAGCCCGACCGGGACTAGCGGAACAGATACGCAGTATTTT.